This record covers a single T cell receptor (beta chain). The antigen is unknown. This record comes from a study of shared clonotypes between healthy human individuals. Overall study context: The study used three CD4 naive, three CD4 memory, two CD8 naive and one CD8 memory plate per donor. General observations from the study: Donors were few, which limited the genetic and exposure-history diversity represented.

In the authors' workflow: With immunoSEQ giving junction-only sequences and no quality scores, filtering differed. Clones were sequenced by immunoSEQ multiplex PCR, and TCRdb holds only the in-frame ones, with some missing. V and J calls and clone size are given by that table; D and trimming were obtained from the DNA. The sample has 2 million to 2.5 million clones, nearly 97% seen once. The V and J ends lost 6 bases and 1 base, in that order; junction bases with no gene match: 6. The V gene's germline CDR1 is SNHLY and CDR2 FYNNEI. This CDR3 spans 15 amino acids. The sequenced sample was naive CD4+ T cells sorted from blood. Subset meaning: CD45RA+ positively selected. The rearrangement joins TRBV2 to TRBJ2-7; TRBD2 matches 10 bases. This TCR derives from a man aged 18 to 35 in good health. CDR3 coding DNA: TGTGCCAGCAGGTCTAGCGGGAGAAGATCCTACGAGCAGTACTTC. Translated: CASRSSGRRSYEQYF.